Listed here are 2 T cell receptor beta chains from one sample, sequenced in a study of shared clonotypes between healthy human individuals. TCRdb's copy holds only in-frame clones and misses some; the assay was immunoSEQ multiplex PCR. The data hold about 2.4 million clones, with more than 85% observed a single time. Sequencing was performed on naive CD4+ T cells from PBMCs. Subset of the sample: CD45RA+ positively selected. The receptors shown here come from a man between 18 and 29 years old in good health. Some clones in this sample may be carry-over from other donors' samples.

The rearrangement joins TRBV19 to TRBJ2-1; D is perhaps TRBD2 (5 bases). Trimming left V 3 bases short and J 0 bases short, with 9 bases between. The CDR3 totals 15 residues. Germline V gene sequence: CDR1 LNHDA, CDR2 SQIVND (reference sequence). The CDR3 region is CASSMSGGSYNEQFF. CDR3 in DNA: TGTGCCAGTAGTATGAGCGGAGGCTCCTACAATGAGCAGTTCTTC. Full variable domain (remainder filled in from reference TRBV19 and TRBJ2-1): DGGITQSPKYLFRKEGQNVTLSCEQNLNHDAMYWYRQDPGQGLRLIYYSQIVNDFQKGDIAEGYSVSREKKESFPLTVTSAQKNPTAFYLCASSMSGGSYNEQFFGPGTRLTVL.

J is TRBJ2-1 and V is TRBV6-1; TRBD2 matches at 7 bases. V gave up 6 bases and J gave up 0 bases; unmatched junction bases: 5. From germline, CDR1 is MNHNS and CDR2 SASEGT. CDR3 size: 15 residues. The CDR3 DNA sequence: TGTGCCAGCAGACGAGCGGGGAGCTCCTACAATGAGCAGTTCTTC. Translation gives CASRRAGSSYNEQFF.